The sequence of this TCR beta chain was determined in a study of early T cells in non-severe SARS-CoV-2 infection (dated by TCRdb to the early 2020s). Study-level background: Bulk RNA from unsorted whole blood was used for TCR sequencing, so alpha and beta chains could not be paired.

The germline V gene (reference sequence) specifies SGHNT as CDR1 and YYREEE as CDR2. The CDR3 has 16 amino acids, counting the end cysteine and phenylalanine. Only the CDR3 region is kept as DNA, spanning 48 bases read in frame from base 1. Trimming takes 4 bases off V and 1 base off J; junction bases not matched to a gene: 9. The protocol used for the library was 5' RACE. Sequencing was performed on a NextSeq 500. In the TCR library protocol, unique molecular identifiers were attached to individual cDNA molecules to correct for PCR bias and sequencing error. Both TCR alpha and beta chains were sequenced, and tight co-correlation was observed between alpha and beta sequence abundances in each sample. In the original analysis: Decombinator V4 was used to annotate TCR sequences for V gene, J gene and CDR3. TCRs were defined as expanded if a significant change between any two time points was detected under a Poisson model with p below 0.0001. TCR abundances were normalised to the total number of TCRs sequenced per sample and expressed as counts per million. MAIT TCRs were defined by TRAV1-2 paired with TRAJ12, TRAJ20 or TRAJ33, and iNKT TCRs by TRAV10 paired with TRAJ18. VDJdb, accessed 1 November 2021, was searched for CMV, EBV and SARS-CoV-2 annotated TCRs, with TCRs annotated for multiple antigens excluded. TCRdb handled the public reads itself, with Q25 trimming in fastp and clone calling in MiXCR, and kept productive beta chains. Rows with one shared CDR3 protein collapse into an entry with the most common genes and DNA. The V and J calls were determined by TCRdb, not by the authors. The sample table shows 100,000 to 150,000 distinct CDR3 sequences, and about 15% are seen once. The ten largest make up 20% to 25% of the sample.

This was a case-control study nested in a cohort of healthcare workers in London, UK, who had nasopharyngeal swab PCR tests and blood samples taken every week. Healthcare workers were recruited between 23 and 31 March 2020, during the week of the UK lockdown, and were followed weekly for up to 16 weeks. Results and caveats for the whole study, not just this receptor: VDJdb matching was skewed toward anti-spike CD8 responses, so virus-specific expansions were likely underestimated and private and CD4 specificities were missed.

Of note for this clonotype: This clone's antigen is unknown. Per-nucleotide qualities are absent, and no much larger clonotype sits a single base away.

What was sequenced was whole blood. Here the chain combines TRBV5-4 and TRBJ2-3, with 7 bases in between that match TRBD1. The clonotype was recovered from an adult who was a healthcare worker with PCR-confirmed SARS-CoV-2 infection or an uninfected control (not recorded which). The DNA sequence is given as TGTGCCAGCAGCCCAGGGGGACAACCTCGCACAGATACGCAGTATTTT. The resulting protein is CASSPGGQPRTDTQYF.